The clone carrying this TCR beta chain was counted between two and nine times. The antigen is not known. TCRdb reanalysed the 5' RACE reads using MiXCR and keeps one entry per CDR3 protein. The sample gives around 30,000 distinct CDR3 sequences, about 5% of which show up once; 11% is in the top ten. The data stem from a study of early T cells in non-severe SARS-CoV-2 infection. Study-wide results and caveats: A preference for anti-spike CD8 responses marked VDJdb matching, which missed private and CD4 specificities.

This clonotype was sampled from an adult who was a healthcare worker with PCR-confirmed SARS-CoV-2 infection or an uninfected control (not recorded which). The sample taken for sequencing was whole blood.

In DNA, the CDR3 is TGTGCCAGCCGGGGACAGGGGATAGCCAAAAACATTCAGTACTTC. Translating gives CASRGQGIAKNIQYF. The gene calls are TRBV5-6 and TRBJ2-4; 10 nucleotides agree with TRBD1. V lost 7 bases to trimming and J lost 0 bases; unmatched junction nucleotides: 4. Germline-derived CDR1 and CDR2 are SGHDT and YYEEEE. This CDR3 comprises 15 residues.